This is a list of T cell receptor beta chains from one sample in a study of blood T cell repertoires in COVID-19. Profiled with immunoSEQ multiplex PCR; TCRdb holds only in-frame clones, not every one. This sample has 140,000 or so clones, with around 77% found just once. The sequencing input was peripheral blood. The receptors stem from a man aged 50 to 60 with active or convalescent COVID-19. CDR3s include the opening cysteine and the closing phenylalanine or tryptophan. The D gene is left open where the match is weak. Size tells how often a clone was seen (once, few, many) or the class of an expanded clone, and some rows leave it out.

V	D	J	size	DNA	CDR3
TRBV9	TRBD1	TRBJ2-7	NA	TGTGCCAGCAGCGCAGACAGGGGGAAGAACGAGCAGTACTTC	CASSADRGKNEQYF
TRBV5-1	TRBD2	TRBJ2-7	once	TGCGCCAGCAGCTTGGGGACTAGCGGGAGTAACGAGCAGTACTTC	CASSLGTSGSNEQYF
TRBV6-5	TRBD2	TRBJ2-1	NA	TGTGCCAGCAGTCCCTCTAGCGGGAGGGCCCTCTGGTTCTTC	CASSPSSGRALWFF
TRBV9	TRBD1	TRBJ2-7	NA	TGTGCCAGCAGCGTAGGACAGGGTAGAGTAGAGGCCTACGAGCAGTACTTC	CASSVGQGRVEAYEQYF
TRBV5-5	NA	TRBJ1-6	NA	TGTGCCAGCAGCTTGGCTGGAAGGGTCAGGGATTCACCCCTCCACTTT	CASSLAGRVRDSPLHF
TRBV27	TRBD2	TRBJ2-2	once	TGTGCCAGCAGTTTCCTTGTCGGGAGGGCCCCTGCCGGGGAGCTGTTTTTT	CASSFLVGRAPAGELFF
TRBV5-6	NA	TRBJ2-7	NA	TGTGCCAGCAGCTTCTTTCCGACGGGGTTCTACGAGCAGTACTTC	CASSFFPTGFYEQYF
TRBV5-4	NA	TRBJ1-5	NA	TGTGCCAGCAGCTTGGACAACCGGGACTTGCCCCAGCATTTT	CASSLDNRDLPQHF
TRBV7-2	NA	TRBJ1-1	few	TGTGCCAGCAGCTTAGACCGGTGGAACACTGAAGCTTTCTTT	CASSLDRWNTEAFF
TRBV19	NA	TRBJ2-3	NA	TGTGCCAGTAGTAGTGAGGTGGATACGCAGTATTTT	CASSSEVDTQYF
TRBV29-1	NA	TRBJ1-1	NA	TGCAGCGTTGAAGACCGGGGTCTTAACACTGAAGCTTTCTTT	CSVEDRGLNTEAFF
TRBV3-1/TRBV3-2	NA	TRBJ2-3	NA	TGTGCCAGCAGCCACCCTAGCGGCACAGATACGCAGTATTTT	CASSHPSGTDTQYF
TRBV5-1	TRBD1	TRBJ1-1	once	TGCGCCAGCAGCCCAACTTGGGACAGGGGAAACACTGAAGCTTTCTTT	CASSPTWDRGNTEAFF
TRBV9	TRBD1	TRBJ1-1	NA	TGTGCCAGCAGCGTAGGGGACAGGGAATACACTGAAGCTTTCTTT	CASSVGDREYTEAFF
TRBV11-3	TRBD2	TRBJ2-3	NA	TGTGCCAGCAGTAGGGGCGGGAGGCCGGCAGATACGCAGTATTTT	CASSRGGRPADTQYF
TRBV27	TRBD1	TRBJ2-7	once	TGTGCCAGCAGTTTATTCGGGACAGCATACTACGAGCAGTACTTC	CASSLFGTAYYEQYF
TRBV9	NA	TRBJ2-1	NA	TGTGCCAGCAGCCCCTCCTCGAGCTCCTACAATGAGCAGTTCTTC	CASSPSSSSYNEQFF
TRBV6-5	NA	TRBJ2-3	NA	TGTGCCAGCAGTTACCCGAGAGGAGATACGCAGTATTTT	CASSYPRGDTQYF
TRBV5-1	TRBD1	TRBJ2-3	NA	TGCGCCAGCAGCCCCGTCCCGGGACAGGGGGCATGGGGAACAGATACGCAGTATTTT	CASSPVPGQGAWGTDTQYF
TRBV5-4	TRBD1	TRBJ1-3	NA	TGTGCCAGCAGCCGGACAGGATATGGAAACACCATATATTTT	CASSRTGYGNTIYF
TRBV2	NA	TRBJ1-4	NA	TGTGCCAGCAAGGGGTTTGGGCAGGCAAATGAAAAACTGTTTTTT	CASKGFGQANEKLFF
TRBV9	NA	TRBJ2-2	NA	TGTGCCAGCTCCGGGAAGAGCGGGCCGAACACCGGGAAGCTGTTTTTT	CASSGKSGPNTGKLFF
TRBV2	TRBD1	TRBJ2-3	NA	TGTGCCAGCGGCAGGGGGCCCTTTGGAGATACGCAGTATTTT	CASGRGPFGDTQYF
TRBV11-3	TRBD1	TRBJ2-3	few	TGTGCCAGCAGCCCATTCAACGGACAGGGTGACCCAGATACGCAGTATTTT	CASSPFNGQGDPDTQYF
TRBV27	NA	TRBJ1-5	NA	TGTGCCAGCAGTTTGGAGGGGCGACAGCCCCAGCATTTT	CASSLEGRQPQHF
TRBV2	TRBD2	TRBJ2-1	NA	TGTGCCAGCAGTTCTCCGCCGGGACTAAGCTCCTACAATGAGCAGTTCTTC	CASSSPPGLSSYNEQFF
TRBV18	TRBD2	TRBJ2-1	NA	TGTGCCAGCTCACCGGGACTAGCGGGCAATGAGCAGTTCTTC	CASSPGLAGNEQFF
TRBV4-1	TRBD2	TRBJ2-7	NA	TGCGCCAGCAGCCAAGACCGTAGCGGGAGGGCCTACGAGCAGTACTTC	CASSQDRSGRAYEQYF
TRBV19	NA	TRBJ1-1	NA	TGTGCCAGTAGGCCTTTTGGAGGACTGGGAGGGGGCACTGAAGCTTTCTTT	CASRPFGGLGGGTEAFF
TRBV15	TRBD2	TRBJ2-1	once	TGTGCCACCAGCCTTGGGAGGACTAGTTATAATGAGCAGTTCTTC	CATSLGRTSYNEQFF
TRBV28	TRBD2	TRBJ2-1	NA	TGTGCCAGCAGTTCCCTCACTAGCGGGAGGGCTCAAAGGTCCTACAATGAGCAGTTCTTC	CASSSLTSGRAQRSYNEQFF
TRBV5-6	NA	TRBJ2-7	NA	TGTGCCAGCAGCTCGACAGGGAGGTACGAGCAGTACTTC	CASSSTGRYEQYF
TRBV7-2	NA	TRBJ1-3	NA	TGTGCCAGCAGCTTCACAGGCGGCGGTGGAAACACCATATATTTT	CASSFTGGGGNTIYF
TRBV28	NA	TRBJ2-3	NA	TGTGCCAGCAGCAGACTAGATCGAGATACGCAGTATTTT	CASSRLDRDTQYF
TRBV28	TRBD2	TRBJ2-1	NA	TGTGCCAGCAGTAGTAACCGGGACTACGGCAATGAGCAGTTCTTC	CASSSNRDYGNEQFF
TRBV5-5	NA	TRBJ1-3	NA	TGTGCCAGCAGCTTGGAGGGGGGGCTCCGCTCTGGAAACACCATATATTTT	CASSLEGGLRSGNTIYF
TRBV5-1	TRBD2	TRBJ2-7	few	TGCGCCAGCAGCCCCGCGGGAGGGTTCTCCTACGAGCAGTACTTC	CASSPAGGFSYEQYF
TRBV3-1/TRBV3-2	TRBD1	TRBJ1-5	NA	TGTGCCAGCAGCCAATCGACAGGGGGAGGTCAGCCCCAGCATTTT	CASSQSTGGGQPQHF
TRBV28	NA	TRBJ2-7	NA	TGTGCCAGCAGTAAACAGGTGACCTACGAGCAGTACTTC	CASSKQVTYEQYF
TRBV9	NA	TRBJ1-2	once	TGTGCCAGCAGCGACGCGGCAGAGGGCTACACCTTC	CASSDAAEGYTF
TRBV29-1	NA	TRBJ2-3	NA	TGCAGCGTTGGGGCCGGCGATACGCAGTATTTT	CSVGAGDTQYF
TRBV12-5	TRBD1	TRBJ1-1	NA	TGTGCTAGTGGTTACTCGGACAGGCTGGACACTGAAGCTTTCTTT	CASGYSDRLDTEAFF
TRBV6-6	TRBD2	TRBJ2-1	NA	TGTGCCAGCTGGGGGACTAGCCCCGCGGAGGAGCAGTTCTTC	CASWGTSPAEEQFF
TRBV6-5	NA	TRBJ2-5	NA	TGTGCCAGCAGTTACGACAGGATGTACCAAGAGACCCAGTACTTC	CASSYDRMYQETQYF
TRBV28	TRBD1	TRBJ1-4	NA	TGTGCCAGCAGCTCCACCGGACAGGGGGAAAAACTGTTTTTT	CASSSTGQGEKLFF
TRBV15	TRBD1	TRBJ2-5	NA	TGTGCCACCAGCAGAGATAGGGTTAAATGGGGACAGGCCACGACGCCGACCCAGTACTTC	CATSRDRVKWGQATTPTQYF
TRBV5-1	TRBD1	TRBJ2-3	NA	TGCGCCAGCAGCTCGTGGACAGGGACAGATACGCAGTATTTT	CASSSWTGTDTQYF
TRBV7-9	NA	TRBJ2-5	NA	TGTGCCAGCAGCTTAGGGGCCCAGACCCTTCAAGAGACCCAGTACTTC	CASSLGAQTLQETQYF
TRBV28	TRBD2	TRBJ2-7	once	TGTGCCAGCCCCCCGGGGCTAGCGGGAAGTCTTTGGAACGAGCAGTACTTC	CASPPGLAGSLWNEQYF
TRBV7-6	TRBD2	TRBJ2-3	NA	TGTGCCAGCAGCTTAGGAGTCGGCGGGGGGGCTGGAGATACGCAGTATTTT	CASSLGVGGGAGDTQYF
TRBV18	NA	TRBJ1-5	NA	TGTGCCAGCTCACCAGGCAGGTCCAATCAGCCCCAGCATTTT	CASSPGRSNQPQHF
TRBV6-5	NA	TRBJ1-4	NA	TGTGCCAGCAGTTACGGGCAGGGCGAAAAACTGTTTTTT	CASSYGQGEKLFF
TRBV28	TRBD1	TRBJ2-1	NA	TGTGCCAGCAGGACAGGGGGCCTCAATGAGCAGTTCTTC	CASRTGGLNEQFF
TRBV15	NA	TRBJ1-3	NA	TGTGCCACCAGCAGAGACCGGGTTCCTGGAAACACCATATATTTT	CATSRDRVPGNTIYF
TRBV5-1	NA	TRBJ1-3	NA	TGCGCCAGCAGTAAGAGCCAGGGCTCTGGAAACACCATATATTTT	CASSKSQGSGNTIYF
TRBV28	TRBD2	TRBJ2-7	NA	TGTGCCAGCAGTTTACCCCTAGCGGGAGGATACGAGCAGTACTTC	CASSLPLAGGYEQYF
TRBV30	TRBD1	TRBJ1-3	NA	TGTGCCTGGAGCAGGGACAGGTCCTTCCCCTCTGGAAACACCATATATTTT	CAWSRDRSFPSGNTIYF
TRBV7-6	TRBD1	TRBJ1-2	NA	TGTGCCAGCAGCGGATTTGACAGGGGGCAGGGTTATGGCTACACCTTC	CASSGFDRGQGYGYTF
TRBV5-5	TRBD1	TRBJ1-5	NA	TGTGCCAGCAGCTCAACTCGGACAGGGGGGATATATAGCAATCAGCCCCAGCATTTT	CASSSTRTGGIYSNQPQHF